This entry is about one T cell receptor (beta chain). This sample was included in a study of T cell changes during pregnancy in multiple sclerosis. This CDR3 contains 16 residues. The protocol was immunoSEQ multiplex PCR, while the TCRdb copy is restricted to in-frame clones and leaves out a portion. Among about 92,000 clones, about 93% were seen once, and the ten largest hold approximately 4.5%. The sequences come from peripheral blood, collected in the first trimester of pregnancy. This TCR was recovered from a female donor with multiple sclerosis, enrolled in a pregnancy study. V and J are TRBV12-1 and TRBJ2-2; no check of the table's D call, TRBD1, against the DNA was made. TRBV12-1 has pseudogene status. The CDR3 DNA reads TGTGCCAGCAGCCCAGGTGGGACAGCGAACACCGGGGAGCTGTTTTTT. It yields the protein CASSPGGTANTGELFF.